Listed below are T cell receptor beta chains from one sample, sequenced in a study of T cells in Graves' hyperthyroidism and ophthalmopathy. One entry per CDR3 protein, called by TCRdb with MiXCR from the multiplex PCR reads. In the table there are about 130,000 distinct CDR3 sequences, roughly a fifth of which are singletons. The sample consisted of blood. The receptors were sampled from a woman aged 45-59 years with Graves' hyperthyroidism that later progressed to Graves' ophthalmopathy. The CDR3 runs from the conserved cysteine through the conserved F or W. Each record gives: CDR3 protein, CDR3 DNA, J gene, D gene, clone size, V gene. A D gene is named only where the DNA matches it firmly. Part of the rows lack a size; the others show once, few, many or a class for expanded clones.

CASSSGAGGYTF,TGTGCCAGCAGTTCGGGGGCTGGTGGCTACACCTTC,TRBJ1-2,NA,NA,TRBV6-2/TRBV6-3
CASSRGRGRDEKLFF,TGCGCCAGCAGCCGTGGAAGGGGACGGGATGAAAAACTGTTTTTT,TRBJ1-4,NA,many,TRBV5-1
CAWSVQRGIGTGELFF,TGTGCCTGGAGTGTACAGCGCGGGATAGGGACCGGGGAGCTGTTTTTT,TRBJ2-2,NA,many,TRBV30
CASSLARGLGYGYTF,TGTGCCAGCAGCTTGGCCCGGGGGCTAGGCTATGGCTACACCTTC,TRBJ1-2,NA,few,TRBV5-5
CASRLLAGDGGTGELFF,TGTGCCAGCAGACTACTAGCGGGGGATGGAGGCACCGGGGAGCTGTTTTTT,TRBJ2-2,TRBD2,once,TRBV28
CASSQRLGGEQYF,TGTGCCAGCAGCCAGCGACTAGGAGGCGAGCAGTACTTC,TRBJ2-7,NA,many,TRBV3-1
CASSLGLAGLIGELFF,TGTGCCAGCAGCTTGGGACTAGCGGGTTTGATCGGGGAGCTGTTTTTT,TRBJ2-2,TRBD2,few,TRBV7-8
CANSPGTSGRFDEQYF,TGTGCCAACAGCCCTGGGACTAGCGGGAGGTTTGACGAGCAGTACTTC,TRBJ2-7,TRBD2,NA,TRBV7-3
CASMGQDYLNEQFF,TGTGCCAGCATGGGACAGGACTATCTCAATGAGCAGTTCTTC,TRBJ2-1,TRBD1,many,TRBV28
CSAISGKIYNEQFF,TGCAGTGCCATTAGCGGGAAAATCTACAATGAGCAGTTCTTC,TRBJ2-1,TRBD2,NA,TRBV20-1
CASRPIEGVGGYTF,TGTGCCAGCAGGCCTATTGAGGGTGTGGGGGGCTACACCTTC,TRBJ1-2,NA,many,TRBV28
CASSFGTGRNEQFF,TGTGCCAGCAGTTTCGGGACAGGGAGGAATGAGCAGTTCTTC,TRBJ2-1,TRBD1,many,TRBV6-1
CASRISGSGEKLFF,TGTGCCAGCAGAATTTCAGGCTCCGGAGAAAAACTGTTTTTT,TRBJ1-4,NA,NA,TRBV6-1
CASSLVRGRGLSSYNEQFF,TGTGCCAGCAGTTTAGTCAGGGGTCGGGGACTTAGCTCCTACAATGAGCAGTTCTTC,TRBJ2-1,NA,NA,TRBV12-3/TRBV12-4
CASSGAINTGELFF,TGCGCCAGCAGTGGAGCGATCAATACCGGGGAGCTGTTTTTT,TRBJ2-2,NA,few,TRBV10-1
CASSPLGRGYTF,TGTGCCAGCAGCCCATTGGGGCGAGGCTACACCTTC,TRBJ1-2,NA,few,TRBV28
CASNTLDRRRNTEAFF,TGTGCCAGCAACACCCTGGACCGGAGGAGGAACACTGAAGCTTTCTTT,TRBJ1-1,NA,NA,TRBV6-1
CASPGGQGEDEAFF,TGTGCCAGCCCGGGAGGACAGGGGGAGGATGAAGCTTTCTTT,TRBJ1-1,TRBD1,many,TRBV7-9
CASSQTGGSPLHF,TGTGCCAGCAGTCAGACAGGGGGATCACCCCTCCACTTT,TRBJ1-6,TRBD1,many,TRBV12-3/TRBV12-4
CRAMSPSSYEQYF,TGCAGAGCAATGAGTCCAAGCTCCTACGAGCAGTACTTC,TRBJ2-7,NA,many,TRBV20-1
CSAMRLAPRGETQYF,TGCAGTGCTATGAGACTAGCGCCCCGGGGGGAGACCCAGTACTTC,TRBJ2-5,TRBD2,many,TRBV20-1
CASSTRTGIGGYTF,TGTGCCAGTAGTACTCGGACAGGGATTGGTGGCTACACCTTC,TRBJ1-2,TRBD1,NA,TRBV19
CASSLTSAGADTQYF,TGTGCCAGCAGTTTAACATCGGCGGGAGCAGATACGCAGTATTTT,TRBJ2-3,TRBD2,many,TRBV27